These 3 T cell receptor beta chains share one sample of origin, sequenced in a study of control samples from healthy donors and cancer patients. The method was immunoSEQ multiplex PCR; TCRdb's version includes in-frame clones alone and lacks a portion of them. The data show under 150,000 clones, with roughly nine tenths seen just once and 8.7% held by the top ten. Source material: blood. These receptors were obtained from a woman in her 30s in good health.

This chain joins TRBV19 and TRBJ1-5; tentative D call: TRBD1 (6 bases). Trimming stripped 8 bases from V and 2 bases from J, with 10 bases between. There are 13 residues in the CDR3. In germline, CDR1 is LNHDA, CDR2 SQIVND (reference sequence). The CDR3 coding sequence is TGTGCCAGTTGGGGGGCTGGCAATCAGCCCCAGCATTTT. Residues: CASWGAGNQPQHF.

The chain is built from TRBV19 and TRBJ2-4; D unresolved. Trimming took off 10 bases at V and 0 bases at J, with 10 bases between the two ends. CDR3 length equals 13 residues. The germline CDR1 and CDR2 sequences are LNHDA and SQIVND (reference sequence). The CDR3 sequence is CATEDLAKNIQYF. The CDR3 DNA is TGTGCCACTGAGGACCTAGCCAAAAACATTCAGTACTTC. The full variable domain, with the rest looked up from reference TRBV19 and TRBJ2-4, is DGGITQSPKYLFRKEGQNVTLSCEQNLNHDAMYWYRQDPGQGLRLIYYSQIVNDFQKGDIAEGYSVSREKKESFPLTVTSAQKNPTAFYLCATEDLAKNIQYFGAGTRLSVL.

This chain uses TRBV6-5 with TRBJ2-7; 9 bases fit TRBD1. J gave up 6 bases and V 5 bases, and 8 bases lay outside the gene matches. Looked up from germline, CDR1 is MNHEY and CDR2 is SVGAGI. The CDR3 consists of 14 residues. In DNA form, the CDR3 reads TGTGCCAGCAGTCCGAGGACAGGGGTGGGCGAGCAGTACTTC. Translation gives CASSPRTGVGEQYF.